The present entry profiles one T cell receptor (beta chain) with its context. The antigen remains undetermined. Profiled with immunoSEQ multiplex PCR; TCRdb holds only in-frame clones, not every one. This sample carries 27,000 or so clones, approximately 81% of them seen once, and the ten largest clones take 1% to 1.5%. Time point in this sample: 2014-2015 season, pre-vaccination. Excluded were substance abuse, HIV/AIDS, active cancer, immunomodulatory drugs and active illness. Sorted cTfh were non-naive CD4+CXCR5+PD-1+, either ICOS+CD38+ or ICOS-CD38-. V was trimmed by 0 bases and J by 0 bases, leaving 10 bases between them. This CDR3 comprises 15 residues. CDR1 GTSNPN and CDR2 SVGIG come from the germline V gene (reference sequence). This record comes from a study of follicular helper T cells after annual influenza vaccination. Study outcomes and limitations: Day 7 ICOS+CD38+ clones were most often found later in ICOS-CD38- cTfh cells.

The sequences come from CXCR5+ CD38- circulating T follicular helper cells from blood, collected on the day of influenza vaccination. The subset: circulating Tfh, non-naive CD4+CXCR5+PD-1+ (ICOS+CD38+ or ICOS-CD38-). V usage is TRBV30 and J usage is TRBJ2-3; a weak D match, TRBD2 (5 bases). The clonotype originates from an adult who received the influenza vaccine. The CDR3 sequence is CAWSVGLASTDTQYF. CDR3 in DNA: TGTGCCTGGAGTGTAGGACTTGCTAGCACAGATACGCAGTATTTT.